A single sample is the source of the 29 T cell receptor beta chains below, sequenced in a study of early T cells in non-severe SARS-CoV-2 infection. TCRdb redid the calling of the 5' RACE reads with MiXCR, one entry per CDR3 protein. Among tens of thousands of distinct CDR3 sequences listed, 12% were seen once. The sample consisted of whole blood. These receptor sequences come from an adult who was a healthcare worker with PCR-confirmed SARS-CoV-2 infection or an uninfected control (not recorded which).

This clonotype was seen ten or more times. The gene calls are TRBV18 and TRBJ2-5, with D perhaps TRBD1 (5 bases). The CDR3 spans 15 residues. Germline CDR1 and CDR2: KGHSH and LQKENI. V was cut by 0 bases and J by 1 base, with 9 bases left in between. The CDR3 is CASSPPWGAQETQYF. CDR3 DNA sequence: TGTGCCAGCTCACCACCGTGGGGCGCCCAAGAGACCCAGTACTTC.

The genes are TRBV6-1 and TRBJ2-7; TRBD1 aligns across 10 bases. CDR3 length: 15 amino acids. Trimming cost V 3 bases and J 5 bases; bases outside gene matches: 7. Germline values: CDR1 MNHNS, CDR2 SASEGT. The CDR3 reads CASSDPFDRGHEQYF. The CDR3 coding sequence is TGTGCCAGCAGTGATCCTTTTGACAGGGGGCACGAGCAGTACTTC.

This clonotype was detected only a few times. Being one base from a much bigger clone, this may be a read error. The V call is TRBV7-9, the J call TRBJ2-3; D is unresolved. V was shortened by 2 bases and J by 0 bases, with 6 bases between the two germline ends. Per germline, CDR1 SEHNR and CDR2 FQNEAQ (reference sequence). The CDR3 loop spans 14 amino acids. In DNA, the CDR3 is TGTGCCAGCAGCTTACAGGAGAGCACAGATACGCAGTATTTT. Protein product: CASSLQESTDTQYF.

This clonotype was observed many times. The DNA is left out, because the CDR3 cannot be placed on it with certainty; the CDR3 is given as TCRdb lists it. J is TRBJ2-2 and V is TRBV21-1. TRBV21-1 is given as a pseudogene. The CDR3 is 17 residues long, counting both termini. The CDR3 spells CASSKEPAAITPGSCFF.

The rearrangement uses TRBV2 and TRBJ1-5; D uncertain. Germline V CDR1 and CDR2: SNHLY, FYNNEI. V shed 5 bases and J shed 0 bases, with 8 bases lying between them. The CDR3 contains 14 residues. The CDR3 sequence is CASSRALSNQPQHF. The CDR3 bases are TGTGCCAGCAGTAGGGCCCTTAGCAATCAGCCCCAGCATTTT.

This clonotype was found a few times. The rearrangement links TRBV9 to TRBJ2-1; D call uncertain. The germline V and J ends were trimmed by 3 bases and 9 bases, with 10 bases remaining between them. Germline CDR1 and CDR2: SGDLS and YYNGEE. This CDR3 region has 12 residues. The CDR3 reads CASSASPGEQFF. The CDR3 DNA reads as TGTGCCAGCAGCGCTTCCCCTGGTGAGCAGTTCTTC. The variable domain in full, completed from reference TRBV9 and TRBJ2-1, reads DSGVTQTPKHLITATGQRVTLRCSPRSGDLSVYWYQQSLDQGLQFLIQYYNGEERAKGNILERFSAQQFPDLHSELNLSSLELGDSALYFCASSASPGEQFFGPGTRLTVL.

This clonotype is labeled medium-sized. The CDR3, as DNA: TGTGCCAGCATGCTAAGGGGGGGGACTGAAGCTTTCTTT. The encoded protein is CASMLRGGTEAFF. The chain combines TRBV6-6 with TRBJ1-1; possibly TRBD1 for D (6 bases). The CDR3 spans 13 residues. Per the germline V gene, CDR1 is MNHNY and CDR2 is SVGAGI (reference sequence). Trimming stripped 7 bases from V and 5 bases from J, with 14 bases between.

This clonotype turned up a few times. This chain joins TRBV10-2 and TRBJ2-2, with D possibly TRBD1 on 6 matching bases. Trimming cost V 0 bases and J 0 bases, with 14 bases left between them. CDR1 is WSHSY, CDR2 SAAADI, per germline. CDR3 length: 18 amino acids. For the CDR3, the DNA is TGCGCCAGCAGTGAGTCTAGGACAGCAAAAGCGAACACCGGGGAGCTGTTTTTT. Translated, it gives CASSESRTAKANTGELFF.

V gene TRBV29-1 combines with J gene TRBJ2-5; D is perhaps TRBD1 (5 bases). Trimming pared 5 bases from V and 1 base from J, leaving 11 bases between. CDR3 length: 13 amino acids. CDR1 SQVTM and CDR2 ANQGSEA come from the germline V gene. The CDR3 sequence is CSVLGQGQETQYF. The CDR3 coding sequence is TGCAGCGTTTTGGGCCAGGGCCAAGAGACCCAGTACTTC.

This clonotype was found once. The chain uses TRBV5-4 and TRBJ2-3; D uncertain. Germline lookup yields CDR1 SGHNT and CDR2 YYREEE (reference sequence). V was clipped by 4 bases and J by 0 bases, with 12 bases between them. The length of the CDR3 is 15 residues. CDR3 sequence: CASSDGRSSTDTQYF. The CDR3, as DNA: TGTGCCAGCAGCGACGGACGATCTAGCACAGATACGCAGTATTTT.

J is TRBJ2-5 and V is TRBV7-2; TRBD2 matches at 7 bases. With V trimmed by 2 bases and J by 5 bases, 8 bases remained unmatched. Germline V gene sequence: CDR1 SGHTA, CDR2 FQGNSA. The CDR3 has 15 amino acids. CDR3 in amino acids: CASSLRGRARETQYF. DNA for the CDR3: TGTGCCAGCAGCTTAAGAGGGAGGGCCCGGGAGACCCAGTACTTC.

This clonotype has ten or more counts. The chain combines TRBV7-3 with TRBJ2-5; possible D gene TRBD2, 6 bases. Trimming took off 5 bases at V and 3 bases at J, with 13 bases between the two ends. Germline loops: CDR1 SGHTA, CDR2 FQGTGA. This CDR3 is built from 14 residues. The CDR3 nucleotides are TGTGCCAGCAGCCCGACGGGACTGAAAGAGACCCAGTACTTC. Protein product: CASSPTGLKETQYF.

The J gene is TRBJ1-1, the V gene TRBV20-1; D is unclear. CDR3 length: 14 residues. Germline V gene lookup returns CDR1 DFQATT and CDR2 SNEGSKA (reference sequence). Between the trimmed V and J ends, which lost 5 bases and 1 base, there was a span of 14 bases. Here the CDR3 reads CSAGPRQKNTEAFF. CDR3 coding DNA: TGCAGTGCTGGGCCGAGACAAAAGAACACTGAAGCTTTCTTT.

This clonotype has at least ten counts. The CDR3 DNA reads TGTGCCAGCAGCCAAGAGAGCGGGAGGGCCTACGAGCAGTACTTC. This encodes CASSQESGRAYEQYF. This chain joins TRBV4-2 and TRBJ2-7; 10 bases line up with TRBD2. The CDR3 consists of 15 residues. The germline gives CDR1 LGHNA, CDR2 YNFKEQ. The V gene end was trimmed by 0 bases and the J gene end by 2 bases; junction bases not matched to a gene: 1.

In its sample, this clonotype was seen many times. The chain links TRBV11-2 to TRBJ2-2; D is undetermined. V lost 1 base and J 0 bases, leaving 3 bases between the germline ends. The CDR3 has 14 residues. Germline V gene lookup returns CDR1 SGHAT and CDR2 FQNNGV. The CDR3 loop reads CASSLGPNTGELFF. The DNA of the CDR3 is TGTGCCAGCAGCTTAGGCCCGAACACCGGGGAGCTGTTTTTT.

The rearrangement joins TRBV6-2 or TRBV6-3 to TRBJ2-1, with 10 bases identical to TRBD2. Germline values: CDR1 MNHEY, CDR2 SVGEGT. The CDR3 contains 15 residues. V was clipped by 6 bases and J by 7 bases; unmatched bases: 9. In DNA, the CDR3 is TGTGCCAGCAGACAGGCTAGCGGGAGTAGGAATGAGCAGTTCTTC. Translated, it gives CASRQASGSRNEQFF.

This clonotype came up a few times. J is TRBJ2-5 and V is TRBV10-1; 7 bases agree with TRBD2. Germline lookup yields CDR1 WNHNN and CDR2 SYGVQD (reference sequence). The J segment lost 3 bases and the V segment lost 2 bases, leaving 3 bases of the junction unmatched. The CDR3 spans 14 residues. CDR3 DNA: TGCGCCAGCAGTGAGGGCAGCGGGGAAGAGACCCAGTACTTC. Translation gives CASSEGSGEETQYF.

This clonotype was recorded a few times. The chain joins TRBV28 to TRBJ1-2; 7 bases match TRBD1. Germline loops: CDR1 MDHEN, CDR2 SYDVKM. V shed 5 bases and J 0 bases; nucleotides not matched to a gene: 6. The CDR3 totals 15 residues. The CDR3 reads CASSTIGGANYGYTF. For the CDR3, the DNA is TGTGCCAGCAGTACTATAGGGGGCGCTAACTATGGCTACACCTTC.

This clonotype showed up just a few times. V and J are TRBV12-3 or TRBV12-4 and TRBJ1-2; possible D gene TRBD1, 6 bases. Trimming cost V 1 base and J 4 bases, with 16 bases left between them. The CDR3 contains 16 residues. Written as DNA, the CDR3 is TGTGCCAGCAGTTTAGATGGGGGGCGCTTTACCTATGGCTACACCTTC. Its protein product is CASSLDGGRFTYGYTF.

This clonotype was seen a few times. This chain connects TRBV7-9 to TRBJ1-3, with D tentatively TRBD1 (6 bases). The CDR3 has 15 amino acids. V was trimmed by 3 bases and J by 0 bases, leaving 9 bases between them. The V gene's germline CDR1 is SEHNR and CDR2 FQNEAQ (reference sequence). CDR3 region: CASSFRDNSGNTIYF. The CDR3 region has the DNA TGTGCCAGCAGCTTCCGGGACAACTCTGGAAACACCATATATTTT.

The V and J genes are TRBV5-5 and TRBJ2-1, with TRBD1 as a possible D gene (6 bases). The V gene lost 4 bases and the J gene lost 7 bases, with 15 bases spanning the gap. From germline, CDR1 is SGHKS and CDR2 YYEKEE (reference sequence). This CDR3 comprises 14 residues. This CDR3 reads CASSLHDRLNEQFF. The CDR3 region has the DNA TGTGCCAGCAGCCTCCACGACAGGTTAAATGAGCAGTTCTTC.

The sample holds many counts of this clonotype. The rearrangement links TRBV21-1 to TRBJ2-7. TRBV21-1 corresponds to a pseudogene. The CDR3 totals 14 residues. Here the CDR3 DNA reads TGTGCCAGCAGCAAAGGTAGCTTCAAGCACGAGCAGTACTTC. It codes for CASSKGSFKHEQYF.

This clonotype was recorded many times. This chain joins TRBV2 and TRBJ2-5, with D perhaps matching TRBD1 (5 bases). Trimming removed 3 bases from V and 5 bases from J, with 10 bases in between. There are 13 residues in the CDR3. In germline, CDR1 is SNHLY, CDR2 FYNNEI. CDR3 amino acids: CASSDFRAETQYF. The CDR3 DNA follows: TGTGCCAGCAGTGACTTCAGGGCGGAGACCCAGTACTTC. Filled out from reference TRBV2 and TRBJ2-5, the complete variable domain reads EPEVTQTPSHQVTQMGQEVILRCVPISNHLYFYWYRQILGQKVEFLVSFYNNEISEKSEIFDDQFSVERPDGSNFTLKIRSTKLEDSAMYFCASSDFRAETQYFGPGTRLLVL.

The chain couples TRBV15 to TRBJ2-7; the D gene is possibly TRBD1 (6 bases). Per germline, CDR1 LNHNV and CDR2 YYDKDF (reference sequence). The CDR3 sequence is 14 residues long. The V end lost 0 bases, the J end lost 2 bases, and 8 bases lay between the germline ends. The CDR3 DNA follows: TGTGCCACCAGCAGAGACAGGGGAGCCTACGAGCAGTACTTC. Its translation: CATSRDRGAYEQYF.

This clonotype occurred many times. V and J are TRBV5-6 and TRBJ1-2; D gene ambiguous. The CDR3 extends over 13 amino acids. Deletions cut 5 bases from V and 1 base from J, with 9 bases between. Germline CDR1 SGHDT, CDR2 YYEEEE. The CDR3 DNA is TGTGCCAGCAGATATGACATTAACTATGGCTACACCTTC. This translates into CASRYDINYGYTF.

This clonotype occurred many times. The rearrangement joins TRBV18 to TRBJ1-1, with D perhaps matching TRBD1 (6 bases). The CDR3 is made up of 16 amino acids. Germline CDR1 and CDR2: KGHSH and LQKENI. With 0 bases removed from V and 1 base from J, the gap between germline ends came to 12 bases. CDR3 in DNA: TGTGCCAGCTCACCACCTAGGGGGGCAGGGAACACTGAAGCTTTCTTT. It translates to CASSPPRGAGNTEAFF.

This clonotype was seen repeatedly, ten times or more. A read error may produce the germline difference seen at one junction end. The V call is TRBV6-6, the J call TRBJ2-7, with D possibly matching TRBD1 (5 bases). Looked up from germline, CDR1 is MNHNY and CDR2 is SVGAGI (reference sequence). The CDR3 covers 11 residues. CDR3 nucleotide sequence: TGTGCCAGCAGTCAAGGGGAACGAAAAATTTTC. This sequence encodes CASSQGERKIF.

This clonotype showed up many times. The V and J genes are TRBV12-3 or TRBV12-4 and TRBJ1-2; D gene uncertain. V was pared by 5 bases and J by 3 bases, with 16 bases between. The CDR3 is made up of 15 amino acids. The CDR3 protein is CASSDFEGAHYGYTF. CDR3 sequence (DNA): TGTGCCAGCAGTGATTTTGAGGGCGCGCACTATGGCTACACCTTC.

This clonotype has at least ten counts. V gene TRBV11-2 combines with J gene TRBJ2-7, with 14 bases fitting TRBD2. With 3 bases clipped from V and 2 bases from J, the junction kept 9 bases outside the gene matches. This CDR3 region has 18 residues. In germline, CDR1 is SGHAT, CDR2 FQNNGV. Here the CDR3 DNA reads TGTGCCAGCAGCTTTCTTGTCCGGGGACTAGCGGGAGCCTACGAGCAGTACTTC. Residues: CASSFLVRGLAGAYEQYF. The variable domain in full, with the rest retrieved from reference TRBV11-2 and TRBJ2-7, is EAGVAQSPRYKIIEKRQSVAFWCNPISGHATLYWYQQILGQGPKLLIQFQNNGVVDDSQLPKDRFSAERLKGVDSTLKIQPAKLEDSAVYLCASSFLVRGLAGAYEQYFGPGTRLTVT.